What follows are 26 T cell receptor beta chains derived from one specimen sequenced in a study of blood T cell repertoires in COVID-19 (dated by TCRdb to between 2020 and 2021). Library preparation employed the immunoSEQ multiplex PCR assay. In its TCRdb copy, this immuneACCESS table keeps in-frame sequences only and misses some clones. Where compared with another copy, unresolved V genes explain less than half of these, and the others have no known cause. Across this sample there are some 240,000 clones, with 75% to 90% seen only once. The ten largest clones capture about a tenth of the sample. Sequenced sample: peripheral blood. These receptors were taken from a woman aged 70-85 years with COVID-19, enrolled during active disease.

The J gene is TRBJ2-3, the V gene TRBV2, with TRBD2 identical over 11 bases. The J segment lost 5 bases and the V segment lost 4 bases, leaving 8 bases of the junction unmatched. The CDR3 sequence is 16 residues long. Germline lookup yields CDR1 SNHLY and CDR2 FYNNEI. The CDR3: CASSALAGDGIDTQYF. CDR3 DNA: TGTGCCAGCAGTGCACTAGCGGGAGACGGTATAGATACGCAGTATTTT.

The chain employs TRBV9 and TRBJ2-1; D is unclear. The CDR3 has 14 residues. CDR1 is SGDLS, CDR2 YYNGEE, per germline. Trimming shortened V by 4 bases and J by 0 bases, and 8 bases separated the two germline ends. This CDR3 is CASSPTGSYNEQFF. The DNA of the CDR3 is TGTGCCAGCAGCCCGACGGGCTCCTACAATGAGCAGTTCTTC.

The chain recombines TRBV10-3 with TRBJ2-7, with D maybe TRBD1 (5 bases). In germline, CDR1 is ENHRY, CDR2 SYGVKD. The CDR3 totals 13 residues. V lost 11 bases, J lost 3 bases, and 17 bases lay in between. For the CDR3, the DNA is TGTGCCGTCGCCGGACAAGGGTTCTACGAGCAGTACTTC. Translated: CAVAGQGFYEQYF.

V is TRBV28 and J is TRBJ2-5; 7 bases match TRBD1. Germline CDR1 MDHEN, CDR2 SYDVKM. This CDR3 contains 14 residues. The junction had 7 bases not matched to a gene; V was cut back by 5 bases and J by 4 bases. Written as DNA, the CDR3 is TGTGCCAGCAGTGAAGGGACAGCCTCAGAGACCCAGTACTTC. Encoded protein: CASSEGTASETQYF.

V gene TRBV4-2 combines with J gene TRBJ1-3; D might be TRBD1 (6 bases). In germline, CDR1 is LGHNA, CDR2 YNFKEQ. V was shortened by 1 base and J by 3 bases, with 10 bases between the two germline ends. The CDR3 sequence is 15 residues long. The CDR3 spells CASSQAPRGGNTIYF. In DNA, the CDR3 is TGTGCCAGCAGCCAAGCGCCCAGGGGTGGAAACACCATATATTTT.

This CDR3 is CATSSKYNSPLHF. CDR3 nucleotide sequence: TGTGCCACCTCTTCTAAATATAATTCACCCCTCCACTTT. The V gene is TRBV15, the J gene TRBJ1-6; no firm D call. The CDR3 extends over 13 amino acids. V was shortened by 8 bases and J by 4 bases, with 9 bases between the two germline ends. Germline V lookup: CDR1 LNHNV, CDR2 YYDKDF (reference sequence).

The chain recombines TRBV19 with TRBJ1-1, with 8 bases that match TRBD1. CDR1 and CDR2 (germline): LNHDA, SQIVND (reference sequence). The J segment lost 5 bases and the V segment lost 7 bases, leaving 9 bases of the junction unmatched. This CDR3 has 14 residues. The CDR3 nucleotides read TGTGCCAGTACTGCGGACAGGGTTAGGACTGAAGCTTTCTTT. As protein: CASTADRVRTEAFF. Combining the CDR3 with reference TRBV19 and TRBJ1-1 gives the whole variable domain DGGITQSPKYLFRKEGQNVTLSCEQNLNHDAMYWYRQDPGQGLRLIYYSQIVNDFQKGDIAEGYSVSREKKESFPLTVTSAQKNPTAFYLCASTADRVRTEAFFGQGTRLTVV.

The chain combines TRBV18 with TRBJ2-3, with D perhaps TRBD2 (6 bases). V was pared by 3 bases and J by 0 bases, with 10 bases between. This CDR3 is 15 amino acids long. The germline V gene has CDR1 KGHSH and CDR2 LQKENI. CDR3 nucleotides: TGTGCCAGCTCACCCTCCAGCGGGAGCACAGATACGCAGTATTTT. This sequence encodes CASSPSSGSTDTQYF.

CDR3 region: CASRLENAGGATEAFF. Here the CDR3 DNA reads TGTGCCAGCAGATTAGAGAACGCAGGGGGCGCGACTGAAGCTTTCTTT. The chain couples TRBV2 to TRBJ1-1; 8 nucleotides match TRBD1. The CDR3 is made up of 16 amino acids. Germline loops: CDR1 SNHLY, CDR2 FYNNEI. V lost 6 bases, J lost 5 bases, and 14 bases stayed unmatched. Complete variable domain (other parts from reference TRBV2 and TRBJ1-1): EPEVTQTPSHQVTQMGQEVILRCVPISNHLYFYWYRQILGQKVEFLVSFYNNEISEKSEIFDDQFSVERPDGSNFTLKIRSTKLEDSAMYFCASRLENAGGATEAFFGQGTRLTVV.

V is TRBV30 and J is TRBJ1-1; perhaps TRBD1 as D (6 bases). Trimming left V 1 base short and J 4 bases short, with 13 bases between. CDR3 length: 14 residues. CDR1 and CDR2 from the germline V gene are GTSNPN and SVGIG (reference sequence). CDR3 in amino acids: CAWSGGHRLTEAFF. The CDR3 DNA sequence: TGTGCCTGGAGTGGGGGACATCGGCTCACTGAAGCTTTCTTT. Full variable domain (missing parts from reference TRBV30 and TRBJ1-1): SQTIHQWPATLVQPVGSPLSLECTVEGTSNPNLYWYRQAAGRGLQLLFYSVGIGQISSEVPQNLSASRPQDRQFILSSKKLLLSDSGFYLCAWSGGHRLTEAFFGQGTRLTVV.

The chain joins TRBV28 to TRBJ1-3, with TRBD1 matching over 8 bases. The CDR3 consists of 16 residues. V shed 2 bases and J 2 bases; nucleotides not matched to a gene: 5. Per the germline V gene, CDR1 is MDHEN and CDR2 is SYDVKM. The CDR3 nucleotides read TGTGCCAGCAGTTTACCCCAGGGGGCGGCTGGAAACACCATATATTTT. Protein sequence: CASSLPQGAAGNTIYF.

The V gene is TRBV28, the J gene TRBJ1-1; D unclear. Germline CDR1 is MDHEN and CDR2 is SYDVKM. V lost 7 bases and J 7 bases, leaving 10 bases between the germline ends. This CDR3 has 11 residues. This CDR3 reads CASTVRGEAFF. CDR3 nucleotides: TGTGCCAGCACCGTACGGGGTGAAGCTTTCTTT.

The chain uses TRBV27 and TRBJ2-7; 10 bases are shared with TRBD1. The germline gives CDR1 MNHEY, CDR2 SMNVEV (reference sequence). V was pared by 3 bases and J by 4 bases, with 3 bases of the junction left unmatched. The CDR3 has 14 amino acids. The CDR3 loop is CASSLKDRGYEQYF. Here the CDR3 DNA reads TGTGCCAGCAGTTTGAAGGACAGGGGGTACGAGCAGTACTTC.

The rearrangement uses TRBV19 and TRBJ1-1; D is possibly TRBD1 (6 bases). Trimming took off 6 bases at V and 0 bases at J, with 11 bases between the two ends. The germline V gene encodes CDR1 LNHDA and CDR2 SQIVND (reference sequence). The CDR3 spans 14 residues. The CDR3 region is CASRGTTVNTEAFF. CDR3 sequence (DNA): TGTGCCAGTAGGGGGACAACTGTGAACACTGAAGCTTTCTTT.

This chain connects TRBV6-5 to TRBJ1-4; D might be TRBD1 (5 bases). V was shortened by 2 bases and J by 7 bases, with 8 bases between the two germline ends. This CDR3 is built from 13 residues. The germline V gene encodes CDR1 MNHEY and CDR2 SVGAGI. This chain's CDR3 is CASSYKRGEKLFF. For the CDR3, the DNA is TGTGCCAGCAGTTACAAAAGGGGTGAAAAACTGTTTTTT.

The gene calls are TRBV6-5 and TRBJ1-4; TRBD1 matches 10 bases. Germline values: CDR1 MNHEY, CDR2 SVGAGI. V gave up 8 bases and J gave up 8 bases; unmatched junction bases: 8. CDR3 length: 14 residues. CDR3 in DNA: TGTGCCAGCGGGAGGGACAGGGGTTGGGAAAAACTGTTTTTT. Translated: CASGRDRGWEKLFF.

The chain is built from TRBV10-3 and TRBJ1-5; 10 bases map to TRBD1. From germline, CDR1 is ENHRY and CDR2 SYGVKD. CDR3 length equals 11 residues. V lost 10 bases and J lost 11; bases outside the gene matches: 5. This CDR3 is CATGQGEAQHF. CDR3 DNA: TGTGCCACCGGACAGGGGGAGGCCCAGCATTTT.

The CDR3 spells CASSQDSGVVGYTF. DNA of the CDR3: TGTGCCAGCAGCCAAGATTCAGGGGTGGTTGGCTACACCTTC. The chain links TRBV3-1 (or the pseudogene TRBV3-2) to TRBJ1-2, with D possibly matching TRBD1 (6 bases). Trimming removed 0 bases at V and 7 bases at J, with 12 bases between. In germline, CDR1 is LGHDT, CDR2 YNNKEL (reference sequence). The length of the CDR3 is 14 residues.

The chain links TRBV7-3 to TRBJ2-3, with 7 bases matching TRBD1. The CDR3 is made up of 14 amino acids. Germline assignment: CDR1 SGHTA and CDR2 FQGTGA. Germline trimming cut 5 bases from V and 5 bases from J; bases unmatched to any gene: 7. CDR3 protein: CASSLTGFGDTQYF. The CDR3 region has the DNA TGTGCCAGCAGCCTGACAGGGTTTGGAGATACGCAGTATTTT.

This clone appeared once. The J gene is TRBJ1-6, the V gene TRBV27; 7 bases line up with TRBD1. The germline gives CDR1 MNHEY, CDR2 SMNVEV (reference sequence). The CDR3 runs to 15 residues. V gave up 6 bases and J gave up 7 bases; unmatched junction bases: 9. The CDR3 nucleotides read TGTGCCAGCAGCCCACAGGGGACTTTCAATTCACCCCTCCACTTT. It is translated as CASSPQGTFNSPLHF.

The CDR3 spells CASSQVGGSPLHF. The CDR3 DNA is TGTGCCAGCAGCCAAGTAGGGGGTTCACCCCTCCACTTT. The chain has TRBV14 and TRBJ1-6, with D perhaps TRBD1 (6 bases). V lost 1 base to trimming and J lost 9 bases, with 7 bases between them. The length of the CDR3 is 13 residues. Germline V gene data show CDR1 as SGHDN and CDR2 as FVKESK.

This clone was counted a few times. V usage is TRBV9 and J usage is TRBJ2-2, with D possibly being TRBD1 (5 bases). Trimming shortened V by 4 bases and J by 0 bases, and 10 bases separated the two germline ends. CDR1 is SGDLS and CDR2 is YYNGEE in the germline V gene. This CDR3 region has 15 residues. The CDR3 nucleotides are TGTGCCAGCAGCAAAGACAGTACGAACACCGGGGAGCTGTTTTTT. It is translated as CASSKDSTNTGELFF.

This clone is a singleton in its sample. The CDR3, as DNA: TGCGCCAGCAGCCAGGACAGGGAGATAATGGGCGAGCAGTACTTC. It specifies CASSQDREIMGEQYF. The gene calls are TRBV4-3 and TRBJ2-7, with 8 bases fitting TRBD1. This CDR3 spans 15 amino acids. The germline gives CDR1 LGHNA, CDR2 YSLEER. Trimming removed 3 bases from V and 6 bases from J; junction bases left unmatched: 10.

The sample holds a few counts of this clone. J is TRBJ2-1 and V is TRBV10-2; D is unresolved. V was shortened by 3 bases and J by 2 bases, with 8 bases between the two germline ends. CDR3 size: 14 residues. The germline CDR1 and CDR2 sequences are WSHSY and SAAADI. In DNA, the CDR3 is TGCGCCAGCAGTGATGGGCGACCCTACAATGAGCAGTTCTTC. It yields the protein CASSDGRPYNEQFF.

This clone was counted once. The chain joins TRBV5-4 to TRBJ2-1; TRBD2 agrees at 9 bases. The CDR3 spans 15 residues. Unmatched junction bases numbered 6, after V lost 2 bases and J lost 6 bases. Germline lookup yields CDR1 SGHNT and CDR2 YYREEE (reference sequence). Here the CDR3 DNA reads TGTGCCAGCAGCTTAGGCGGGAGGGGGCCCAATGAGCAGTTCTTC. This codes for CASSLGGRGPNEQFF.

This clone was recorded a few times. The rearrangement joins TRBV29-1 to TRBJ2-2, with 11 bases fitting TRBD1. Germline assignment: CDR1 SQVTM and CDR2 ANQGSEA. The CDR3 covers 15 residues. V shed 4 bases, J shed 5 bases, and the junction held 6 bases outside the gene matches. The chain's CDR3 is CSVVTGTGGTGELFF. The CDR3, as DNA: TGCAGCGTTGTAACCGGGACAGGGGGGACCGGGGAGCTGTTTTTT.